The sequence of this T cell receptor (beta chain) was determined in a study of blood T cell repertoires in COVID-19. Across the study: T cells, B-cell-depleted T cells, or PBMCs supplied cDNA or gDNA.

Original handling: Using reference gene primer amplification, nucleated cell counts were estimated. Here immunoSEQ multiplex PCR was the method, and the copy in TCRdb shows in-frame clones only, minus some. The V and J calls and the clone size are those of that table, but D and trimming were determined from the DNA. The sample shows around 130,000 clones, about 90% of them seen only once. The clonotype comes from a woman between 45 and 65 years old who had recovered from COVID-19. What was sequenced was peripheral blood.

CDR3 region: CASSIAGTGGTEAFF. CDR3 DNA: TGTGCCAGCAGCATCGCCGGGACAGGGGGCACTGAAGCTTTCTTT. The chain joins TRBV9 to TRBJ1-1, with TRBD1 identical over 11 bases. V was pared by 4 bases and J by 4 bases, with 6 bases of the junction left unmatched. Germline CDR1 reads SGDLS; CDR2 reads YYNGEE. The CDR3 extends over 15 amino acids.